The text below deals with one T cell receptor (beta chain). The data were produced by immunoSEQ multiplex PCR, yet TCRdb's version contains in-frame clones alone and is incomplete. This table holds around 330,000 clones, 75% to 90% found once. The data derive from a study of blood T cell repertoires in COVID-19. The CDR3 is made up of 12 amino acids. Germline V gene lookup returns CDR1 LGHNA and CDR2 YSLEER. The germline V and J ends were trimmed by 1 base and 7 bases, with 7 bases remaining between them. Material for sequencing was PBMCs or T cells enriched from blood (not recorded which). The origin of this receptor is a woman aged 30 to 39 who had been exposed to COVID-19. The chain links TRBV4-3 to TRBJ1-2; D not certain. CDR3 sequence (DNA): TGCGCCAGCAGCCAAGGGCGGGGTGGCTACACCTTC. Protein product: CASSQGRGGYTF.